Sequencing of this T cell receptor (beta chain) was carried out in a study of T cells in Graves' hyperthyroidism and ophthalmopathy. TCR beta CDR3 region amplification was performed from RNA transcripts. An initial round of RT-PCR targeting the TCR CDR3 relied on the HTBI primer set. TCRdb called the multiplex PCR reads again in MiXCR, with one record for every CDR3 protein. The table lists fewer than 250,000 distinct CDR3 sequences, over 15% of them singletons. Diagnosing involved the use of clinical symptoms, serum thyroxine and TRAb, thyroid ultrasound and orbital computed tomography. After removal of 1 base from V and 6 bases from J, the junction contained 5 bases not matched to a gene. Germline CDR1 reads LGHDT; CDR2 reads YNNKEL (reference sequence). The CDR3 is 16 residues long. The table lists this clonotype with a count of one. Its cognate antigen is unknown. Regarding the study as a whole: Also found in blood were most expanded thyroid clonotypes above 0.001.

This sequence originates from a woman aged 18-29 years with Graves' ophthalmopathy. The sample comprised blood. The chain links TRBV3-1 to TRBJ2-1; 11 nucleotides align to TRBD2. As DNA, the CDR3 is TGTGCCAGCAGCCAAGCGTCTAGCGGGAGGTTCAATGAGCAGTTCTTC. Amino acids: CASSQASSGRFNEQFF.